This T cell receptor beta chain was captured by sequencing in a study of blood T cell repertoires in COVID-19. V gave up 3 bases and J gave up 5 bases; unmatched junction bases: 3. The CDR3 is made up of 15 amino acids. Germline values: CDR1 SGHTA, CDR2 FQGNSA. In the authors' methods: By means of reference gene primer amplification, nucleated cell counts were estimated. The protocol was immunoSEQ multiplex PCR, while the TCRdb copy is restricted to in-frame clones and leaves out a portion. V, J and clone size are those of that table, while D and trimming were read from the DNA. Of fewer than 350,000 clones detected, roughly 85% appear once; the ten largest clones hold about 1.9%. Study members were between about 18 and 89 years old and lived in some 22 US regions. Cohorts were determined from participant-reported clinical history. A PCR-confirmed or clinician-diagnosed COVID-19 case had contacted exposed participants within 2 weeks of entry.

This chain joins TRBV7-2 and TRBJ1-6; 8 nucleotides agree with TRBD1. The source is a woman between 25 and 40 years old who had been exposed to COVID-19. The sequenced sample was PBMCs or T cells enriched from blood (not recorded which). The CDR3: CASSLTGADNSPLHF. The CDR3 region has the DNA TGTGCCAGCAGCTTGACAGGGGCTGATAATTCACCCCTCCACTTT.